This T cell receptor (beta chain) was sequenced in a study of T cell repertoires in cytomegalovirus infection. Study information: Through public TCR beta signatures, both CMV infection and matching HLA type were indicated. Study observations and caveats: Cumulative public TCR beta family frequency identified carriers of CMV plus the relevant HLA. CMV-specific TCR beta clonotypes restricted by HLA-C were the ones dominating the ex vivo response.

This CDR3 is built from 14 residues. The germline CDR1 and CDR2 sequences are LNHDA and SQIVND (reference sequence). V dropped 6 bases and J dropped 0 bases, with 11 bases sitting between them. MiXCR was run by TCRdb on the reads, yielding one entry per CDR3 protein. The repertoire holds fewer than 1,000,000 distinct CDR3 sequences, with 30% to 40% as singletons. This clonotype occurred a few times. Antigen: not known. Here the sequenced sample was cultured CD8+ T cells from PBMCs, taken from culture after CMV antigen stimulation. This chain joins TRBV19 and TRBJ1-1; no reliable D call. The sequence came from a human donor in good health (CMV status not recorded). Some clones in this sample may be carry-over from other donors' samples. The CDR3 here is CASRSERLNTEAFF. The CDR3, as DNA: TGTGCCAGTAGATCCGAACGGTTGAACACTGAAGCTTTCTTT.